The present TCR beta chain was sequenced within a study of human T cells and chemical hapten exposure. Study-level points and caveats: TCRs whose frequency exceeded 1 in 1000 remained the same following DPC sensitization.

The V end was cut by 1 base, the J end by 2 bases, with 14 bases between. In germline, CDR1 is SGHRS, CDR2 YFSETQ. This CDR3 has 16 amino acids. Sequencing started from total RNA isolated from unfractionated whole blood. About this clonotype itself: Its antigen remains unidentified.

The library tagged each cDNA molecule with unique molecular identifiers. In the authors' methods: Sample TCR counts, which ranged from roughly 23,224 to 750,000, had a median of roughly 99,000. TCRdb ran MiXCR on the 5' RACE reads and lists one entry per CDR3 protein. These V and J calls rely on TCRdb rather than the paper's analysis. Among about 140,000 distinct CDR3 sequences listed, about 4.3% were seen once. The chain is built from TRBV5-1 and TRBJ2-3; D is uncertain. The clonotype comes from a female donor in good health. In DNA, the CDR3 is TGCGCCAGCAGCTTGCTGGCGGCAGGAGACACAGATACGCAGTATTTT. Protein sequence: CASSLLAAGDTDTQYF.